A single sample gave rise to the 17 T cell receptor beta chains below, sequenced in a study of spatial heterogeneity in lung cancer. General observations from the study: Mutation tallies in tumors tracked expanded intratumoral alpha and beta TCR counts.

Sample time point: sample taken at primary tumor resection. The antigens for these receptors are not known. In TCRdb, the 5' RACE reads were re-called with MiXCR into one record per CDR3 protein. The sample lists some 2,000 distinct CDR3 sequences, roughly a quarter occurring once. The sample in question was lung tumor tissue, obtained at surgery. The receptors come from a male donor with early-stage non-small cell lung cancer.

To note about this clonotype: A library prepared for alpha chains yielded this beta chain as an off-target read; its size is of little meaning. The V call is TRBV7-4, the J call TRBJ2-1; a weak D match, TRBD1 (5 bases). With 1 base removed from V and 5 bases from J, the gap between germline ends came to 6 bases. Looked up from germline, CDR1 is SGHVT and CDR2 is SQSDAQ. The CDR3 length is 13 residues. The CDR3 here is CASSLGQHNEQFF. DNA of the CDR3: TGTGCCAGCAGCTTAGGACAGCACAATGAGCAGTTCTTC.

Remarks on this clonotype: Within a library made for alpha chains, this beta chain is off target, and its count is uninformative. V usage is TRBV12-5 and J usage is TRBJ2-1; D is undetermined. CDR3 length equals 11 residues. Germline CDR1 and CDR2: LGHNT and FRNRAP. Between the trimmed V and J ends, which lost 6 bases and 10 bases, there was a span of 10 bases. CDR3 region: CASGISREQFF. The DNA for the CDR3 is TGTGCTAGTGGAATCTCCAGGGAGCAGTTCTTC.

As regards this clonotype: This beta chain lies outside the target of a library built for alpha chains; its clone size means little. The chain couples TRBV6-1 to TRBJ2-1; D gene unclear. V was trimmed by 7 bases and J by 4 bases, leaving 5 bases between them. Germline V gives CDR1 MNHNS, CDR2 SASEGT. The length of the CDR3 is 11 residues. As DNA, the CDR3 is TGTGCCAGCAAGCAGTACAATGAGCAGTTCTTC. It is translated as CASKQYNEQFF.

Note on this clonotype: In a library made to pick up alpha chains, this beta chain is a stray read with a size that means little. The chain couples TRBV29-1 to TRBJ2-7; D is ambiguous. Germline values: CDR1 SQVTM, CDR2 ANQGSEA. The V gene lost 3 bases and the J gene lost 7 bases, with 13 bases spanning the gap. The CDR3 is made up of 12 amino acids. Here the CDR3 DNA reads TGCAGCGTTGATATTATGTCTGGTGAGCAGTACTTC. Protein sequence: CSVDIMSGEQYF.

With regard to this clonotype: Little can be read into the size of this beta chain, an off-target read in a library designed for alpha chains. The chain links TRBV6-4 to TRBJ1-1, with no clear D. V lost 6 bases and J lost 4, with 9 bases in between. The CDR3 sequence is 12 residues long. The germline gives CDR1 MRHNA, CDR2 SNTAGT. The DNA for the CDR3 is TGTGCCAGCAGCTTACAGATCACTGAAGCTTTCTTT. Its protein is CASSLQITEAFF.

This clonotype was counted only a few times. Within a library made for alpha chains, this beta chain is off target, and its count is uninformative. The chain joins TRBV7-9 to TRBJ2-1; either TRBD1 or TRBD2 may fit D (5 bases each). V was cut by 8 bases and J by 4 bases, with 15 bases left in between. The germline V gene has CDR1 SEHNR and CDR2 FQNEAQ (reference sequence). The CDR3 length is 14 residues. For the CDR3, the DNA is TGTGCCAGCGGGGACCCGGGCTCGTACAATGAGCAGTTCTTC. The encoded protein is CASGDPGSYNEQFF.

On this clonotype itself: The library was designed around alpha chains, so this beta chain is a stray read whose abundance carries little weight. The chain couples TRBV3-1 to TRBJ2-5; D possibly corresponds to TRBD1 (6 bases). The CDR3 length is 15 residues. Germline V CDR1 and CDR2: LGHDT, YNNKEL (reference sequence). V was trimmed by 6 bases and J by 2 bases, leaving 16 bases between them. The CDR3 is CASRTGTQNQETQYF. The CDR3 nucleotides are TGTGCCAGCAGGACCGGGACACAAAATCAAGAGACCCAGTACTTC.

This clonotype is medium-sized. This beta chain lies outside the target of a library built for alpha chains; its clone size means little. The chain links TRBV29-1 to TRBJ2-7; D is unresolved. CDR1 SQVTM and CDR2 ANQGSEA come from the germline V gene. The CDR3 length is 13 residues. V was pared by 4 bases and J by 5 bases, with 15 bases between. This CDR3 is CSVVRDSTDEQYF. DNA of the CDR3: TGCAGCGTTGTAAGGGATTCGACGGACGAGCAGTACTTC.

This clonotype was recorded a few times. This beta chain lies outside the target of a library built for alpha chains; its clone size means little. As DNA, the CDR3 is TGCGCCAGCAGCCAAGCACCAGGGGGCGGCGAGCAGTACTTC. This translates into CASSQAPGGGEQYF. The V and J genes are TRBV4-1 and TRBJ2-7; 8 positions agree with TRBD1. The CDR3 runs 14 residues. CDR1 is MGHRA and CDR2 is YSYEKL in the germline V gene. The ends lost 1 base at V and 6 bases at J; junction bases unmatched: 5.

Judged by abundance, this clonotype is medium-sized (0.01 to 0.1%). The library was designed around alpha chains, so this beta chain is a stray read whose abundance carries little weight. V usage is TRBV5-1 and J usage is TRBJ2-3; D is uncertain. V was clipped by 4 bases and J by 6 bases, with 12 bases between them. The CDR3 contains 13 residues. Germline V gene sequence: CDR1 SGHRS, CDR2 YFSETQ. The CDR3 spells CASSPMSGDTQYF. CDR3 in DNA: TGCGCCAGCAGCCCCATGTCCGGGGATACGCAGTATTTT.

As concerns this clonotype: Since the library was made to target alpha chains, this beta chain is a stray read and its abundance is not meaningful. This chain joins TRBV6-1 and TRBJ2-3, with 8 bases fitting TRBD2. This CDR3 comprises 14 residues. Germline assignment: CDR1 MNHNS and CDR2 SASEGT. V shed 7 bases, J shed 2 bases, and the junction held 5 bases outside the gene matches. CDR3 coding DNA: TGTGCCAGCATTGGACTAGCCTACACAGATACGCAGTATTTT. It encodes CASIGLAYTDTQYF.

By its share, this clonotype is medium-sized. The library was designed around alpha chains, so this beta chain is a stray read whose abundance carries little weight. The chain employs TRBV3-1 and TRBJ2-5, with TRBD2 identical over 7 bases. Germline V gene sequence: CDR1 LGHDT, CDR2 YNNKEL (reference sequence). With V trimmed by 5 bases and J by 1 base, 4 bases remained unmatched. CDR3 length: 14 amino acids. For the CDR3, the DNA is TGTGCCAGCAGCGCTCGGGGGGTCCAAGAGACCCAGTACTTC. Its translation is CASSARGVQETQYF.

This clonotype was detected only a few times. This beta chain represents an off-target read in a library built for alpha chains; its size is of limited meaning. V is TRBV5-1 and J is TRBJ2-3; 10 bases are shared with TRBD2. CDR1 and CDR2 (germline): SGHRS, YFSETQ. This CDR3 is 15 amino acids long. The V gene end was trimmed by 4 bases and the J gene end by 4 bases; junction bases not matched to a gene: 6. The CDR3 loop reads CASSDSGTSADTQYF. The CDR3 bases are TGCGCCAGCAGCGATTCCGGGACTAGCGCAGATACGCAGTATTTT.

To note about this clonotype: This beta chain slipped into a library made for alpha chains as a stray read, so its size is not meaningful. The chain links TRBV6-5 to TRBJ2-2; D not resolved. The germline V and J ends were trimmed by 6 bases and 7 bases, with 12 bases remaining between them. The CDR3 is made up of 13 amino acids. Germline CDR1 MNHEY, CDR2 SVGAGI. CDR3 region: CASSPLSGGELFF. In DNA form, the CDR3 reads TGTGCCAGCAGCCCGCTGTCTGGCGGGGAGCTGTTTTTT.

This clonotype was counted only a few times. Found in a library prepared for alpha chains, this beta chain is an off-target read, and its abundance has little meaning. V and J are TRBV3-1 and TRBJ2-7, with D possibly TRBD1 on 6 matching bases. Germline V lookup: CDR1 LGHDT, CDR2 YNNKEL (reference sequence). The length of the CDR3 is 11 residues. V was pared by 6 bases and J by 7 bases, with 10 bases between. CDR3 nucleotide sequence: TGTGCCAGCAGGGGGGCGGGTGAGCAGTACTTC. Protein product: CASRGAGEQYF.

A word on this clonotype: This beta chain is an unintended read in a library built for alpha chains; its size means little. The chain links TRBV7-2 to TRBJ2-5; D is unresolved. The CDR3 runs to 14 residues. Germline V CDR1 and CDR2: SGHTA, FQGNSA. The V end was cut by 1 base, the J end by 5 bases, with 11 bases between. CDR3 region: CASSLVSSGETQYF. The CDR3 DNA sequence: TGTGCCAGCAGCTTAGTCTCATCCGGGGAGACCCAGTACTTC.

Comment on this clonotype: One end of the junction does not line up with germline, which may come from a read error. A library prepared for alpha chains yielded this beta chain as an off-target read; its size is of little meaning. The chain couples TRBV4-1 to TRBJ2-6; 7 bases fit TRBD2. This CDR3 has 16 amino acids. CDR1 and CDR2 (germline): MGHRA, YSYEKL. Here the CDR3 DNA reads TGCGCCAGCAGCCATAACGAGGGGAGCGGGGCCAACTTCCTGACTTTC. Protein: CASSHNEGSGANFLTF.